The 23 T cell receptor beta chains below were found in one sample sequenced in a study of blood T cell repertoires in COVID-19. The repertoire was sequenced with immunoSEQ multiplex PCR; TCRdb's copy has only in-frame clones and lacks some. The sample shows roughly 410,000 clones, around 89% of them seen only once. What was sequenced was peripheral blood. These receptors originate from a woman aged 40 to 55 with COVID-19, enrolled during active disease.

V and J are TRBV7-9 and TRBJ1-6, with D perhaps TRBD1 (5 bases). Germline V gives CDR1 SEHNR, CDR2 FQNEAQ (reference sequence). The CDR3 is made up of 15 amino acids. Trimming took off 6 bases at V and 7 bases at J, with 16 bases between the two ends. The CDR3 loop reads CASSRTGGFNSPLHF. The DNA of the CDR3 is TGTGCCAGCAGTCGTACGGGGGGGTTCAATTCACCCCTCCACTTT.

The chain couples TRBV30 to TRBJ1-5; D is uncertain. There are 10 residues in the CDR3. The germline CDR1 and CDR2 sequences are GTSNPN and SVGIG (reference sequence). V was clipped by 6 bases and J by 11 bases, with 11 bases between them. The CDR3 DNA is TGTGCCTGTTGCCCTCCGGCCCAGCATTTT. Protein sequence: CACCPPAQHF. The whole variable domain, filled in from reference TRBV30 and TRBJ1-5, reads SQTIHQWPATLVQPVGSPLSLECTVEGTSNPNLYWYRQAAGRGLQLLFYSVGIGQISSEVPQNLSASRPQDRQFILSSKKLLLSDSGFYLCACCPPAQHFGDGTRLSIL.

The chain joins TRBV6-5 to TRBJ1-1, with 7 positions matching TRBD1. The CDR3 covers 14 residues. Germline CDR1 and CDR2: MNHEY and SVGAGI. Germline trimming cut 1 base from V and 6 bases from J; bases unmatched to any gene: 5. Written as DNA, the CDR3 is TGTGCCAGCAGTTACTTAACAGGGGTCGCTGAAGCTTTCTTT. Protein product: CASSYLTGVAEAFF.

The chain is built from TRBV5-1 and TRBJ2-2; 7 positions agree with TRBD1. Germline V gene sequence: CDR1 SGHRS, CDR2 YFSETQ. V lost 0 bases to trimming and J lost 8 bases; unmatched junction nucleotides: 10. CDR3 length equals 16 residues. CDR3: CASSLVVTGNSGELFF. DNA for the CDR3: TGCGCCAGCAGCTTGGTAGTGACAGGGAATTCGGGGGAGCTGTTTTTT.

This clone was detected only once. The V and J genes are TRBV14 and TRBJ2-4; D may be TRBD2 (5 bases). Germline CDR1 SGHDN, CDR2 FVKESK. V was trimmed by 3 bases and J by 0 bases, leaving 9 bases between them. CDR3 length: 15 residues. CDR3 coding DNA: TGTGCCAGCAGCCATCGGGGTCTAGCCAAAAACATTCAGTACTTC. This sequence encodes CASSHRGLAKNIQYF.

The chain carries TRBV7-9 and TRBJ1-6; TRBD1 aligns across 7 bases. V gave up 6 bases and J gave up 7 bases; unmatched junction bases: 9. The CDR3 is 15 residues long. Germline lookup yields CDR1 SEHNR and CDR2 FQNEAQ (reference sequence). CDR3 DNA: TGTGCCAGCAGTTTCGGGACAGCTAGCAATTCACCCCTCCACTTT. Protein product: CASSFGTASNSPLHF.

In nucleotides, the CDR3 is TGTGCCAGCAGCGGACTTTTGAGCGGGGAGCTGTTTTTT. It specifies CASSGLLSGELFF. The chain has TRBV5-6 and TRBJ2-2, with a possible D match to TRBD2 (5 bases). The CDR3 covers 13 residues. Germline V gene lookup returns CDR1 SGHDT and CDR2 YYEEEE. V lost 4 bases and J lost 7, with 11 bases in between.

This clone appeared a single time. The V gene is TRBV7-9, the J gene TRBJ1-1; 8 nucleotides line up with TRBD1. V lost 7 bases, J lost 5 bases, and 24 bases stayed unmatched. Germline V lookup: CDR1 SEHNR, CDR2 FQNEAQ (reference sequence). CDR3 length: 19 residues. CDR3 in DNA: TGTGCCAGCACCGAAAAGGTCGGACAGGGAGGGATCGAGGGAACTGAAGCTTTCTTT. It encodes CASTEKVGQGGIEGTEAFF.

This chain uses TRBV6-6 with TRBJ1-2; 9 nucleotides match TRBD1. Germline CDR1 is MNHNY and CDR2 is SVGAGI (reference sequence). V dropped 8 bases and J dropped 6; count of bases not matched to a gene: 1. CDR3 length: 11 residues. The CDR3 reads CASRTGDGYTF. In nucleotides, the CDR3 is TGTGCCAGCCGGACAGGGGATGGCTACACCTTC.

V is TRBV24-1 and J is TRBJ2-1, with 8 positions matching TRBD2. With V trimmed by 0 bases and J by 2 bases, 11 bases remained unmatched. CDR1 is KGHDR, CDR2 SFDVKD, per germline. This CDR3 region has 19 residues. The CDR3 spells CATSDLRGLPGGPYNEQFF. The CDR3 bases are TGTGCCACCAGTGATTTGAGGGGCCTCCCGGGGGGGCCCTACAATGAGCAGTTCTTC.

This chain uses TRBV28 with TRBJ1-1; 8 positions match TRBD1. The CDR3 spans 15 residues. The junction had 6 bases not matched to a gene; V was cut back by 2 bases and J by 4 bases. Looked up from germline, CDR1 is MDHEN and CDR2 is SYDVKM. For the CDR3, the DNA is TGTGCCAGCAGTTTAGGGGCCGACAGGGGCACTGAAGCTTTCTTT. It codes for CASSLGADRGTEAFF. The full variable domain, rest sourced from reference TRBV28 and TRBJ1-1, is DVKVTQSSRYLVKRTGEKVFLECVQDMDHENMFWYRQDPGLGLRLIYFSYDVKMKEKGDIPEGYSVSREKKERFSLILESASTNQTSMYLCASSLGADRGTEAFFGQGTRLTVV.

This chain connects TRBV7-9 to TRBJ2-1; 7 positions agree with TRBD1. The trim removed 3 bases at V and 12 bases at J, leaving 14 bases unmatched. This CDR3 has 15 residues. Germline CDR1 reads SEHNR; CDR2 reads FQNEAQ (reference sequence). CDR3 amino acids: CASSFGDSLPLGQFF. Here the CDR3 DNA reads TGTGCCAGCAGCTTTGGGGACAGTCTACCTCTTGGGCAGTTCTTC.

The chain links TRBV27 to TRBJ2-2, with 8 positions matching TRBD1. The germline CDR1 and CDR2 sequences are MNHEY and SMNVEV (reference sequence). CDR3 length equals 14 residues. V trimming: 5 bases; J trimming: 5 bases; junction bases outside the gene matches: 4. The CDR3 DNA follows: TGTGCCAGCAGTCTTAACAGGGGGACCGGGGAGCTGTTTTTT. Amino acids: CASSLNRGTGELFF.

CDR3 protein: CASSLTGTEAFF. Written as DNA, the CDR3 is TGTGCCAGCAGTTTAACGGGGACTGAAGCTTTCTTT. The chain uses TRBV12-3 or TRBV12-4 and TRBJ1-1; no reliable D call. The ends were cut back, 2 bases at V and 5 bases at J, with 6 bases in the middle. The CDR3 runs to 12 residues.

The V and J genes are TRBV9 and TRBJ1-6; weak D call: TRBD1 (5 bases). The CDR3 covers 16 residues. Trimming cost V 0 bases and J 2 bases, with 9 bases left between them. In germline, CDR1 is SGDLS, CDR2 YYNGEE. The CDR3 region has the DNA TGTGCCAGCAGCGTAGGACAGTTCGCCTATAATTCACCCCTCCACTTT. This translates into CASSVGQFAYNSPLHF.

This CDR3 is CATSRGGLSGTYEQYF. Written as DNA, the CDR3 is TGTGCCACCAGCAGAGGGGGACTTAGCGGTACCTACGAGCAGTACTTC. The rearrangement links TRBV15 to TRBJ2-7; tentatively, D is TRBD2 (6 bases). Trimming removed 1 base from V and 2 bases from J, with 15 bases in between. Germline V gives CDR1 LNHNV, CDR2 YYDKDF (reference sequence). The CDR3 has 16 residues.

The chain links TRBV6-5 to TRBJ1-5; 7 nucleotides agree with TRBD1. The germline gives CDR1 MNHEY, CDR2 SVGAGI. The CDR3 extends over 15 amino acids. After removal of 6 bases from V and 5 bases from J, the junction contained 10 bases not matched to a gene. The CDR3 protein is CASRREGARDQPQHF. CDR3 sequence (DNA): TGTGCCAGCAGACGAGAGGGGGCGCGGGATCAGCCCCAGCATTTT.

This chain uses TRBV28 with TRBJ1-1; D gene ambiguous. Trimming took off 3 bases at V and 8 bases at J, with 19 bases between the two ends. CDR3 length: 15 residues. The germline gives CDR1 MDHEN, CDR2 SYDVKM. The CDR3 DNA sequence: TGTGCCAGCAGTTTTATAGACAATATCAAAATGGAAGCTTTCTTT. It is translated as CASSFIDNIKMEAFF.

V usage is TRBV27 and J usage is TRBJ1-5; TRBD1 aligns across 11 bases. The V gene's germline CDR1 is MNHEY and CDR2 SMNVEV (reference sequence). CDR3 length: 19 residues. V was clipped by 7 bases and J by 2 bases; unmatched bases: 16. CDR3 in amino acids: CASTPRGGQGVIRNQPQHF. DNA for the CDR3: TGTGCCAGCACGCCACGCGGGGGACAGGGGGTCATACGCAATCAGCCCCAGCATTTT.

V gene TRBV27 combines with J gene TRBJ1-2, with D tentatively TRBD1 (5 bases). The CDR3 is 16 amino acids. From germline, CDR1 is MNHEY and CDR2 SMNVEV (reference sequence). V lost 2 bases to trimming and J lost 5 bases, with 18 bases between them. The CDR3 here is CASSLTQDYLPYGYTF. CDR3 nucleotides: TGTGCCAGCAGTTTAACACAGGACTACCTTCCATATGGCTACACCTTC.

V and J are TRBV7-8 and TRBJ2-1; D call uncertain. Germline V gene lookup returns CDR1 SGHVS and CDR2 FQNEAQ. There are 15 residues in the CDR3. Trimming left V 7 bases short and J 1 base short, with 14 bases between. The CDR3: CASIQSGPSYNEQFF. In nucleotides, the CDR3 is TGTGCCAGCATCCAATCGGGTCCTTCCTACAATGAGCAGTTCTTC.

This sequence joins TRBV30 and TRBJ1-2; D gene uncertain. The CDR3 consists of 9 residues. Trimming pared 5 bases from V and 8 bases from J, leaving 6 bases between. Germline V gene sequence: CDR1 GTSNPN, CDR2 SVGIG (reference sequence). The CDR3 sequence: CAWGRGYTF. DNA for the CDR3: TGTGCCTGGGGTAGAGGCTACACCTTC. Drawing the rest from reference TRBV30 and TRBJ1-2, the complete variable domain is SQTIHQWPATLVQPVGSPLSLECTVEGTSNPNLYWYRQAAGRGLQLLFYSVGIGQISSEVPQNLSASRPQDRQFILSSKKLLLSDSGFYLCAWGRGYTFGSGTRLTVV.

The rearrangement joins TRBV5-6 to TRBJ1-1, with 7 bases fitting TRBD1. Germline trimming cut 4 bases from V and 10 bases from J; bases unmatched to any gene: 7. The CDR3 sequence is 12 residues long. CDR1 is SGHDT and CDR2 is YYEEEE in the germline V gene. The CDR3 DNA reads as TGTGCCAGCAGCGCCCGTCCAGGGGGAGCTTTCTTT. Translated: CASSARPGGAFF.